Listed here are 20 T cell receptor beta chains from one sample, sequenced in a study of neurological immune-mediated disorders. TCRdb redid the calling of the 5' RACE reads with MiXCR, one entry per CDR3 protein. The sample includes 15,000 to 20,000 distinct CDR3 sequences, 14% to 15% of them seen just once. The sequenced material came from PBMCs. Receptor source: a man between 60 and 75 years old with HTLV-1-associated myelopathy (HAM/TSP).

This clonotype showed up many times. The V call is TRBV5-1, the J call TRBJ2-1, with D unclear. This CDR3 is 15 amino acids long. Germline lookup yields CDR1 SGHRS and CDR2 YFSETQ. The V and J ends lost 5 bases and 0 bases respectively, with 12 bases between them. CDR3 nucleotides: TGCGCCAGCAGGCCCGAGAGGTACTCCTACAATGAGCAGTTCTTC. Translating it yields CASRPERYSYNEQFF.

The table lists this clonotype with a count of one. Lacking the conserved final phenylalanine or tryptophan, this CDR3 likely reflects a read error. This rearrangement joins TRBV6-5 to TRBJ1-5, with D tentatively TRBD1 (6 bases). Germline values: CDR1 MNHEY, CDR2 SVGAGI. The V end lost 2 bases, the J end lost 4 bases, and 9 bases lay between the germline ends. CDR3 length equals 14 residues. DNA for the CDR3: TGTGCCAGCAGTTACGCGGGGGCAAATCAGCCCCAGCATTTA. Its protein is CASSYAGANQPQHL.

This clonotype was found once. The chain links TRBV19 to TRBJ1-3; no definite D call. Germline CDR1 is LNHDA and CDR2 is SQIVND (reference sequence). V gave up 7 bases and J gave up 0 bases, with 13 bases separating them. CDR3 length: 15 amino acids. This chain's CDR3 is CASTRTGSSGNTIYF. CDR3 bases: TGTGCCAGTACCCGGACGGGGAGCTCTGGAAACACCATATATTTT.

This clonotype was picked up many times. This chain joins TRBV29-1 and TRBJ2-2; tentatively, D is TRBD2 (6 bases). Trimming removed 4 bases from V and 3 bases from J, with 12 bases in between. Germline CDR1 SQVTM, CDR2 ANQGSEA. The CDR3 is 14 residues long. CDR3 in DNA: TGCAGCGTTGCGGTCGGGGGATACACCGGGGAGCTGTTTTTT. Translated, it gives CSVAVGGYTGELFF.

This clonotype was found many times. This chain uses TRBV15 with TRBJ2-7; D remains unclear. CDR1 LNHNV and CDR2 YYDKDF come from the germline V gene (reference sequence). V lost 0 bases and J lost 0, with 12 bases in between. The CDR3 is 16 residues long. Here the CDR3 reads CATSRDSFPASYEQYF. The CDR3 DNA reads TGTGCCACCAGCAGAGATTCATTCCCAGCCTCCTACGAGCAGTACTTC.

This clonotype showed up many times. V gene TRBV7-9 combines with J gene TRBJ1-1; no firm D call. V lost 1 base and J 5 bases, leaving 8 bases between the germline ends. Germline CDR1 is SEHNR and CDR2 is FQNEAQ (reference sequence). The CDR3 loop spans 13 amino acids. The CDR3 sequence is CASSLGRNTEAFF. DNA of the CDR3: TGTGCCAGCAGCTTAGGACGGAATACTGAAGCTTTCTTT. Drawing the rest from reference TRBV7-9 and TRBJ1-1, the complete variable domain is DTGVSQNPRHKITKRGQNVTFRCDPISEHNRLYWYRQTLGQGPEFLTYFQNEAQLEKSRLLSDRFSAERPKGSFSTLEIQRTEQGDSAMYLCASSLGRNTEAFFGQGTRLTVV.

The chain recombines TRBV7-3 with TRBJ2-1, with 7 bases that match TRBD2. Trimming at V came to 3 bases and at J to 2 bases, leaving 4 bases not matched to a gene. Germline loops: CDR1 SGHTA, CDR2 FQGTGA. This CDR3 spans 15 amino acids. The CDR3 DNA is TGTGCCAGCAGCTTCAGCGGGGTTGCCTACAATGAGCAGTTCTTC. The encoded protein is CASSFSGVAYNEQFF.

This clonotype came up many times. The chain recombines TRBV5-1 with TRBJ2-3; TRBD2 matches at 10 bases. The CDR3 is made up of 16 amino acids. The junction had 5 bases not matched to a gene; V was cut back by 3 bases and J by 1 base. Germline CDR1 is SGHRS and CDR2 is YFSETQ. The CDR3 DNA reads TGCGCCAGCAGCTCCCGACTAGCGGGCGGCACAGATACGCAGTATTTT. It yields the protein CASSSRLAGGTDTQYF.

Turning to this clonotype: A read error may explain this, as a much larger clone is one base away. This chain uses TRBV12-3 or TRBV12-4 with TRBJ2-6; D is perhaps TRBD2 (5 bases). The CDR3 has 15 residues. The CDR3 spells CASSLGERGVNVLTF. The CDR3 DNA follows: TGTGCCAGCAGTTTAGGGGAGCGTGGGGTCAACGTCCTGACTTTC.

This clonotype was observed at least ten times. V gene TRBV10-3 combines with J gene TRBJ2-6, with 7 bases matching TRBD2. V gave up 4 bases and J gave up 0 bases; unmatched junction bases: 0. Germline CDR1 is ENHRY and CDR2 is SYGVKD. CDR3 length: 15 residues. CDR3 loop: CAISGGGSGANVLTF. The CDR3 DNA follows: TGTGCCATCAGTGGGGGGGGCTCTGGGGCCAACGTCCTGACTTTC.

The rearrangement links TRBV20-1 to TRBJ2-1, with D possibly matching TRBD2 (7 bases). Trimming pared 6 bases from V and 8 bases from J, leaving 26 bases between. In germline, CDR1 is DFQATT, CDR2 SNEGSKA (reference sequence). The CDR3 runs to 16 residues. The CDR3 here is CSAGGAGVHRRDEQFF. The CDR3 DNA reads as TGCAGTGCAGGGGGGGCGGGGGTCCACCGAAGGGATGAGCAGTTCTTC.

This clonotype is labeled medium-sized (0.01 to 0.1%). The chain joins TRBV10-3 to TRBJ1-5; D remains ambiguous. V lost 10 bases to trimming and J lost 2 bases, with 15 bases between them. CDR3 length: 14 amino acids. Germline V gene sequence: CDR1 ENHRY, CDR2 SYGVKD. DNA of the CDR3: TGTGCCACGAACCTGGATGGGGGCAATCAGCCCCAGCATTTT. It is translated as CATNLDGGNQPQHF.

Ten or more counts support this clonotype. The V gene is TRBV5-1, the J gene TRBJ2-2; D perhaps matches TRBD2 (6 bases). V was trimmed by 5 bases and J by 5 bases, leaving 10 bases between them. Germline CDR1 and CDR2: SGHRS and YFSETQ. The CDR3 has 13 amino acids. The CDR3, as DNA: TGCGCCAGCAGTAGGAGGGGTACCGGGGAGCTGTTTTTT. The encoded protein is CASSRRGTGELFF.

The table lists this clonotype with a few counts. The J gene is TRBJ2-2, the V gene TRBV5-6, with TRBD1 matching 9 bases. From germline, CDR1 is SGHDT and CDR2 YYEEEE. The CDR3 runs 19 residues. V gave up 6 bases and J gave up 0 bases; unmatched junction bases: 15. The CDR3 region has the DNA TGTGCCAGCACCCAAGCTTATGACAGGGGGGCCGCGAACACCGGGGAGCTGTTTTTT. Translated, it gives CASTQAYDRGAANTGELFF.

J is TRBJ2-3 and V is TRBV7-8, with D possibly TRBD1 on 5 matching bases. The germline V gene encodes CDR1 SGHVS and CDR2 FQNEAQ. The CDR3 totals 15 residues. V was clipped by 3 bases and J by 6 bases, with 16 bases between them. The CDR3 reads CASSFRTGKGDTQYF. CDR3 in DNA: TGTGCCAGCAGCTTTCGGACGGGCAAGGGGGATACGCAGTATTTT.

This clonotype was observed many times. This chain connects TRBV2 to TRBJ2-7; 13 bases match TRBD2. The CDR3 extends over 19 amino acids. The germline V gene has CDR1 SNHLY and CDR2 FYNNEI. The J segment lost 5 bases and the V segment lost 5 bases, leaving 18 bases of the junction unmatched. CDR3 loop: CASSKRLAGGLPQSNEQYF. CDR3 DNA: TGTGCCAGCAGTAAAAGACTAGCGGGGGGCCTGCCACAAAGCAACGAGCAGTACTTC.

This clonotype was detected many times. J is TRBJ1-1 and V is TRBV4-2; TRBD1 aligns across 8 bases. V was clipped by 1 base and J by 3 bases; unmatched bases: 4. Germline V lookup: CDR1 LGHNA, CDR2 YNFKEQ. The CDR3 consists of 15 residues. This CDR3 reads CASSQGAGGDTEAFF. The CDR3 DNA follows: TGTGCCAGCAGCCAAGGGGCAGGGGGCGACACTGAAGCTTTCTTT.

The chain links TRBV27 to TRBJ2-1; maybe TRBD2 (5 bases). The CDR3 is 15 residues long. Germline CDR1 and CDR2: MNHEY and SMNVEV (reference sequence). Trimming shortened V by 4 bases and J by 8 bases, and 18 bases separated the two germline ends. Written as DNA, the CDR3 is TGTGCCAGCAGTTCCCGGGTAGCGAGGGTATATGAGCAGTTCTTC. This gives the protein CASSSRVARVYEQFF.

With respect to this clonotype: A much larger clone differs from this one at a single base, so this may be a read error. The genes are TRBV21-1 and TRBJ1-6; the DNA was not compared with TRBD1, the D call given in the table. TRBV21-1 is an annotated pseudogene. The CDR3 totals 15 residues. CDR3 region: CASRKGDRPNPPLHF. CDR3 coding DNA: TGTGCCAGCCGCAAGGGGGACAGGCCCAATCCACCCCTCCACTTT.

This clonotype was seen many times. The chain combines TRBV9 with TRBJ1-6; no reliable D call. Germline CDR1 is SGDLS and CDR2 is YYNGEE. This CDR3 has 13 amino acids. V gave up 0 bases and J gave up 10 bases, with 8 bases separating them. The CDR3 DNA is TGTGCCAGCAGCGTAGGAGAGAGGTCACCCCTCCACTTT. It translates to CASSVGERSPLHF.